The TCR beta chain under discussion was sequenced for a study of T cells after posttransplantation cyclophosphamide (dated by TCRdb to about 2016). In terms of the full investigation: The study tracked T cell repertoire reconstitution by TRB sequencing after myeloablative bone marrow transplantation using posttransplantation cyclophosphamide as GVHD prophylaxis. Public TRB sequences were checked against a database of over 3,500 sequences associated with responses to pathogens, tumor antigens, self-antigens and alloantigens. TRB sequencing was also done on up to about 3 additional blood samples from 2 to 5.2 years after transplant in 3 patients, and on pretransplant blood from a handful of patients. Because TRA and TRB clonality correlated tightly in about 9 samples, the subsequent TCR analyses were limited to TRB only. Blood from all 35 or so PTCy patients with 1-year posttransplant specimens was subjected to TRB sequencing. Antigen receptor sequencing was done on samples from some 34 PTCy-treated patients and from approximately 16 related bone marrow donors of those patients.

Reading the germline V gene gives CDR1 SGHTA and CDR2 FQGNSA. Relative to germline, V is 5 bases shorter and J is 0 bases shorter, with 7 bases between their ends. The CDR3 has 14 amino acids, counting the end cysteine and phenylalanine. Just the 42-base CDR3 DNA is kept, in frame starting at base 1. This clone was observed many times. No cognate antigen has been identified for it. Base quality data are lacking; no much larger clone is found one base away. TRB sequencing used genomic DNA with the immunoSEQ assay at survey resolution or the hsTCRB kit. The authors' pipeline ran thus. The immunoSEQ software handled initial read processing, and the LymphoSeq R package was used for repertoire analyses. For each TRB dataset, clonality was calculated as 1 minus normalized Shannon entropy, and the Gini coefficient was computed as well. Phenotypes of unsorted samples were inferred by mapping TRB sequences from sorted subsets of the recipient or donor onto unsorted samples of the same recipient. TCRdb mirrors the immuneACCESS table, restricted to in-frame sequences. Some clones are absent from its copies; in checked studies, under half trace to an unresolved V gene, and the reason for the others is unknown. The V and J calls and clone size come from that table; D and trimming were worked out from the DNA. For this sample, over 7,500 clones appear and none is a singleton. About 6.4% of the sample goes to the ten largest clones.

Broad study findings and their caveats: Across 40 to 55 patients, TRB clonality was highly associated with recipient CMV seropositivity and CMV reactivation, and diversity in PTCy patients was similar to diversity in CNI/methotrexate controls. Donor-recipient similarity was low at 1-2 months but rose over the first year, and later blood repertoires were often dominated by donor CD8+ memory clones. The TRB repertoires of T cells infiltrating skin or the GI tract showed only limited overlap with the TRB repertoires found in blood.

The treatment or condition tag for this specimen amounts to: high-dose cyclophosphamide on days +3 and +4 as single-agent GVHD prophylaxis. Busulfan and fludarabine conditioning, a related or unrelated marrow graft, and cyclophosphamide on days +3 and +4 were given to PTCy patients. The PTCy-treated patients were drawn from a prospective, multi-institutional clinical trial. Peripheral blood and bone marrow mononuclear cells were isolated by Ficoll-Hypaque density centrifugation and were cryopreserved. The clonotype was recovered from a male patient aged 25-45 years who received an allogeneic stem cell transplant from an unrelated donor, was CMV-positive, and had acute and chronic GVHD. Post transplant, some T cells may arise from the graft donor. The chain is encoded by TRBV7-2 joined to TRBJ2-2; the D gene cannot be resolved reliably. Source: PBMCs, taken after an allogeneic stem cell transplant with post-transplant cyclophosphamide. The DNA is TGTGCCAGCAGCGCTAATTCGAACACCGGGGAGCTGTTTTTT. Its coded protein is CASSANSNTGELFF.